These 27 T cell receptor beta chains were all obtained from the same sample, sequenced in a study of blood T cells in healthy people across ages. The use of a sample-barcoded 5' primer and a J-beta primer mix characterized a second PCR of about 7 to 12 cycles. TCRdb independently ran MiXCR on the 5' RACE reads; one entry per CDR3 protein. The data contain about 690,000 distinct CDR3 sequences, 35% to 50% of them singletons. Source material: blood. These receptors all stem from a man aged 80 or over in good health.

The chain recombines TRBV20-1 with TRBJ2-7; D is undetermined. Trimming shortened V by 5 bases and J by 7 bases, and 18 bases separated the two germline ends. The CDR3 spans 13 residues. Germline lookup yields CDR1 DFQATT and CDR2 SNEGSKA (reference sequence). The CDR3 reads CSAGDLPYNEQYF. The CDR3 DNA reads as TGCAGTGCTGGTGACCTTCCCTACAATGAGCAGTACTTC.

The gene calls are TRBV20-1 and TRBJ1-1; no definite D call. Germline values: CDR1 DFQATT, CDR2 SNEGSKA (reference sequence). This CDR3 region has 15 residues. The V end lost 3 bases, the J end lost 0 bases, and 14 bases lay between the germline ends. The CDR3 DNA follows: TGCAGTGCTAGCTCTGAGCAGGAGATGAACACTGAAGCTTTCTTT. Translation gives CSASSEQEMNTEAFF.

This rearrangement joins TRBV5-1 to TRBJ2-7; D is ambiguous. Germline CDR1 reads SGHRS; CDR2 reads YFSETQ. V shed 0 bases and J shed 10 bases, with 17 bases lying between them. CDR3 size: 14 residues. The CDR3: CASSLAFFGEPQYF. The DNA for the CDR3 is TGCGCCAGCAGCTTGGCATTTTTCGGAGAGCCCCAGTACTTC.

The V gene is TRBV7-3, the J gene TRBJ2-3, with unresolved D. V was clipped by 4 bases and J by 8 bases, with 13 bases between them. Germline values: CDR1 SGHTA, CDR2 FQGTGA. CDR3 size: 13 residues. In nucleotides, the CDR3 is TGTGCCAGCAGCTCCTCTCAGTCTACTACGCAGTATTTT. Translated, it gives CASSSSQSTTQYF.

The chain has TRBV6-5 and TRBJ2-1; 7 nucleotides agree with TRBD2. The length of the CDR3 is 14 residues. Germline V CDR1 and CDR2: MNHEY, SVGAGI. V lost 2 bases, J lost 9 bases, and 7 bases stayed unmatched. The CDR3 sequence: CASSYRRGGGEQFF. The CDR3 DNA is TGTGCCAGCAGTTACCGGCGGGGCGGGGGTGAGCAGTTCTTC.

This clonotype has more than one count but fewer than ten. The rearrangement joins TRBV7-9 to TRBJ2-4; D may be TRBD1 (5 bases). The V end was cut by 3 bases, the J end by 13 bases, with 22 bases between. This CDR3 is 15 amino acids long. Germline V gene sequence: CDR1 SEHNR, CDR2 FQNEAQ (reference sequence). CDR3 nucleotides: TGTGCCAGCAGCTTTGCGTCACAGACAGAGTCGGAGCAGTACTTC. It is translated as CASSFASQTESEQYF.

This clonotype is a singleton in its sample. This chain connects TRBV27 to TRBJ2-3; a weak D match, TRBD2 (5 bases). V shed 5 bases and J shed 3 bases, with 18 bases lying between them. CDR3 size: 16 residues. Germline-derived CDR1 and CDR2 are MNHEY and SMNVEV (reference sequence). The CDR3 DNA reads TGTGCCAGCAGTCTCGGACCCCGAGGGAAGACAGATACGCAGTATTTT. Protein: CASSLGPRGKTDTQYF.

As DNA, the CDR3 is TGCGCCAGCAGCCTCGCCCGGACAGGGTCTCCCTACGAGCAGTACTTC. Residues: CASSLARTGSPYEQYF. The chain is built from TRBV4-1 and TRBJ2-7; 8 nucleotides match TRBD1. This CDR3 is built from 16 residues. In germline, CDR1 is MGHRA, CDR2 YSYEKL. The V segment lost 4 bases and the J segment 2 bases; nucleotides outside the gene matches: 10.

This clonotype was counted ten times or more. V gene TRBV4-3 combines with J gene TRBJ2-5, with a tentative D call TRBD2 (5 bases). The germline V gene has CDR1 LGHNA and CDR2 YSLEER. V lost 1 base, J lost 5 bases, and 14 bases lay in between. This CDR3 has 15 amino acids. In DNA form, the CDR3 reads TGCGCCAGCAGCCAAGGAACCTTGACGGGGGAGACCCAGTACTTC. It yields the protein CASSQGTLTGETQYF.

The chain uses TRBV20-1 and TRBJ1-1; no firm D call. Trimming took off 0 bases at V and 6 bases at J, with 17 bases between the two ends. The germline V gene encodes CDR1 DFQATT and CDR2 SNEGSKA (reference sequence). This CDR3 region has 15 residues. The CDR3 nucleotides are TGCAGTGCTAGAGATCCGGCAGCGAAGAGTCCTGAAGCTTTCTTT. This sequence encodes CSARDPAAKSPEAFF.

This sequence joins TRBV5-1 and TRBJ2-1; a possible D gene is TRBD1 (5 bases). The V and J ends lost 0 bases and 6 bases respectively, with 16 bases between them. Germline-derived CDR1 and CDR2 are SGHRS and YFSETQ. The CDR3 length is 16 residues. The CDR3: CASSLAGSATVNEQFF. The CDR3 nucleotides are TGCGCCAGCAGCTTGGCAGGGTCCGCTACCGTCAATGAGCAGTTCTTC.

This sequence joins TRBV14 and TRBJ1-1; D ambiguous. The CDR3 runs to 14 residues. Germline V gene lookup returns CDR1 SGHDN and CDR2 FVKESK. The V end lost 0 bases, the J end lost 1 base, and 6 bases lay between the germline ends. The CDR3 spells CASSQETRNTEAFF. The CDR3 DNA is TGTGCCAGCAGCCAAGAAACACGGAACACTGAAGCTTTCTTT.

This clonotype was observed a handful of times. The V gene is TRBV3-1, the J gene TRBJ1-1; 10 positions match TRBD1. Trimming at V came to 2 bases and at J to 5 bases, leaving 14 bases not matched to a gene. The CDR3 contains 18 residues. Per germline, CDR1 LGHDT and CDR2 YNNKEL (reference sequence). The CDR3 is CASSQYLPAGTGETEAFF. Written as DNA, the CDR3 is TGTGCCAGCAGCCAATACCTCCCCGCGGGGACAGGGGAAACTGAAGCTTTCTTT.

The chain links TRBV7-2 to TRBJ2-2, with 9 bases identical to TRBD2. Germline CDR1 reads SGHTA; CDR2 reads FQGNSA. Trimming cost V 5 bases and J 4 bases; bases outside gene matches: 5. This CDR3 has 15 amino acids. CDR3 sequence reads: CASSPHSGSTGELFF. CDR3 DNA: TGTGCCAGCAGCCCACATAGCGGGAGCACCGGGGAGCTGTTTTTT.

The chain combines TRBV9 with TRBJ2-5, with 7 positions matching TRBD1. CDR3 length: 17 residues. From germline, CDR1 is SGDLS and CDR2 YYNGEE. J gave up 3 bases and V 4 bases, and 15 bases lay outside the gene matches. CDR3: CASSPSGSRGLKETQYF. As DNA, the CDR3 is TGTGCCAGCAGCCCCTCGGGGAGCAGGGGGTTAAAAGAGACCCAGTACTTC.

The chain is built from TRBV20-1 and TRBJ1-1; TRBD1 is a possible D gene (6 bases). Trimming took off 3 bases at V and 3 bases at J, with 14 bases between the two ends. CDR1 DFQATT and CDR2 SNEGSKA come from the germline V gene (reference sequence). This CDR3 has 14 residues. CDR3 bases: TGCAGTGCTAGCCAGGGGTTTGCTTACACTGAAGCTTTCTTT. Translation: CSASQGFAYTEAFF.

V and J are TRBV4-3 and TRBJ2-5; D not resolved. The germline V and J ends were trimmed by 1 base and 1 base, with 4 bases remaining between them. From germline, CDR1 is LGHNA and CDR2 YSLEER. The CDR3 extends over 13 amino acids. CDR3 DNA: TGCGCCAGCAGCCAAGTGGTCCAAGAGACCCAGTACTTC. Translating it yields CASSQVVQETQYF.

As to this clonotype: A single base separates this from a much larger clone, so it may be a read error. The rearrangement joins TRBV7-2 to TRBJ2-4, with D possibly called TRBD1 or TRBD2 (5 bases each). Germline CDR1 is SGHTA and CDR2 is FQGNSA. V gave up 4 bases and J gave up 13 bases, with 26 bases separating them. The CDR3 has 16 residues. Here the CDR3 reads CASSSVGVRVNGEQYF. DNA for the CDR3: TGTGCCAGCAGCTCAGTTGGAGTCAGGGTTAATGGGGAGCAGTACTTC.

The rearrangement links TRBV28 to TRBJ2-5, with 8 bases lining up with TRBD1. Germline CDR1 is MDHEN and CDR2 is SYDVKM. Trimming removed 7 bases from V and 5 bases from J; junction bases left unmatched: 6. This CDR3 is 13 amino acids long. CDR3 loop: CASTLDRVETQYF. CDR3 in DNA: TGTGCCAGCACGTTGGACAGGGTGGAGACCCAGTACTTC.

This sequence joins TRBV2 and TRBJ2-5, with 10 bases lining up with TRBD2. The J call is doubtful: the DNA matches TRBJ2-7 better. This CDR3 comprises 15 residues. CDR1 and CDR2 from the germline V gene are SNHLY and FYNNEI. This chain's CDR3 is CASSVGRAGGNEQYF. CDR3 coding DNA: TGTGCCAGCAGTGTTGGGCGAGCGGGGGGGAACGAGCAGTACTTC.

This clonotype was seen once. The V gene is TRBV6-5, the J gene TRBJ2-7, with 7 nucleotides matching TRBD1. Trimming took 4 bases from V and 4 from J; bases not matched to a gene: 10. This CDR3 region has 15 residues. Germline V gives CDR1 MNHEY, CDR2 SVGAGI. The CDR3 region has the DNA TGTGCCAGCAGTTCGGGGCGACAGGGACCTTACGAGCAGTACTTC. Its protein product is CASSSGRQGPYEQYF.

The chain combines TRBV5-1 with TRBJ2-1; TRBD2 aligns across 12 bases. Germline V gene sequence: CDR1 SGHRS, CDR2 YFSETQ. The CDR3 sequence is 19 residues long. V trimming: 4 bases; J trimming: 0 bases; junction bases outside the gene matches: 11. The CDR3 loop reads CASSVPSGREGASYNEQFF. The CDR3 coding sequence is TGCGCCAGCAGCGTGCCTAGCGGGAGGGAAGGGGCCTCCTACAATGAGCAGTTCTTC.

The CDR3 loop reads CAGGGTSYEQYF. As DNA, the CDR3 is TGTGCCGGGGGTGGTACATCCTACGAGCAGTACTTC. The V and J genes are TRBV10-3 and TRBJ2-7; tentatively, D is TRBD1 or TRBD2 (5 bases each). The ends were cut back, 11 bases at V and 1 base at J, with 12 bases in the middle. The germline CDR1 and CDR2 sequences are ENHRY and SYGVKD. This CDR3 has 12 amino acids.

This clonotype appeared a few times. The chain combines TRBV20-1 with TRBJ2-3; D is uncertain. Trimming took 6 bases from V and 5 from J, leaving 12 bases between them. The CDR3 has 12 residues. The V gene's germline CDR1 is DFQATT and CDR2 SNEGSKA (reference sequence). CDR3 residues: CSAPTPGDTQYF. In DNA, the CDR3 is TGCAGTGCCCCAACCCCCGGAGATACGCAGTATTTT.

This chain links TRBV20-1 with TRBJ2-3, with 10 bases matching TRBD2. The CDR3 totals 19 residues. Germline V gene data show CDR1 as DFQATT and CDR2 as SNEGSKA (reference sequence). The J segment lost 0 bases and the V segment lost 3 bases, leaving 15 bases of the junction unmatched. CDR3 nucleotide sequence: TGCAGTGCTAGGAGGCCCTGGGGTAGCGGGGGGTTCAGCACAGATACGCAGTATTTT. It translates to CSARRPWGSGGFSTDTQYF.

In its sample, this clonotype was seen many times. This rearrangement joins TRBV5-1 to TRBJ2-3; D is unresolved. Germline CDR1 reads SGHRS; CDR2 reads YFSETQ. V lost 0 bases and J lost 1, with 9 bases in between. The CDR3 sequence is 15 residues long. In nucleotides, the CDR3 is TGCGCCAGCAGCTTGGAACCTGGAGGCACAGATACGCAGTATTTT. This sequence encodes CASSLEPGGTDTQYF.

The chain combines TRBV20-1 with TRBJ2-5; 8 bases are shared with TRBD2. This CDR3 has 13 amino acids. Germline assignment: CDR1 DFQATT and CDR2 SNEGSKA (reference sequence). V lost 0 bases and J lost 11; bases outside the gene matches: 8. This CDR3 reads CSARDPAGVKQYF. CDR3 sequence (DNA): TGCAGTGCTAGAGACCCAGCGGGAGTAAAGCAGTACTTC.